These 24 T cell receptor beta chains originate from one sample sequenced in a study of CD8 T cells in Susac syndrome. An amount of RNA that ranged from roughly 0.5 to 1 ug was reverse transcribed with random hexamers. In TCRdb, the immunoSEQ multiplex PCR reads were re-called with MiXCR into one record per CDR3 protein. The table includes roughly 130,000 distinct CDR3 sequences, more than 90% detected once. Input material: CD4+ T cells from PBMCs. The receptors were gathered from a human donor in good health.

The chain joins TRBV27 to TRBJ2-3, with 11 bases fitting TRBD2. V dropped 5 bases and J dropped 5; count of bases not matched to a gene: 9. Germline V gene sequence: CDR1 MNHEY, CDR2 SMNVEV (reference sequence). This CDR3 comprises 16 residues. CDR3 DNA sequence: TGTGCCAGCAGTCTGATCGGAGGGACTAGCGGAGATACGCAGTATTTT. Protein product: CASSLIGGTSGDTQYF.

The rearrangement uses TRBV3-1 and TRBJ2-7, with D tentatively TRBD1 (6 bases). The CDR3 totals 14 residues. The germline V gene encodes CDR1 LGHDT and CDR2 YNNKEL (reference sequence). With 4 bases removed from V and 3 bases from J, the gap between germline ends came to 13 bases. CDR3 bases: TGTGCCAGCAGCCGAGAAACAGGGTTCTACGAGCAGTACTTC. Its protein product is CASSRETGFYEQYF.

J is TRBJ2-5 and V is TRBV24-1; a weak D match, TRBD2 (5 bases). V was shortened by 7 bases and J by 3 bases, with 11 bases between the two germline ends. Per germline, CDR1 KGHDR and CDR2 SFDVKD. The CDR3 is 13 residues long. The CDR3 loop is CATSEGAEETQYF. The CDR3, as DNA: TGTGCCACCAGCGAGGGCGCAGAAGAGACCCAGTACTTC.

The CDR3 reads CASSEAGGSWNTEAFF. The CDR3 bases are TGTGCCAGCAGTGAAGCGGGGGGCAGCTGGAACACTGAAGCTTTCTTT. The V call is TRBV2, the J call TRBJ1-1, with D perhaps matching TRBD1 (6 bases). V was trimmed by 0 bases and J by 1 base, leaving 12 bases between them. CDR1 SNHLY and CDR2 FYNNEI come from the germline V gene. The CDR3 extends over 16 amino acids.

The gene calls are TRBV28 and TRBJ2-1; D unclear. Trimming left V 5 bases short and J 3 bases short, with 5 bases between. Per the germline V gene, CDR1 is MDHEN and CDR2 is SYDVKM. The CDR3 sequence is 12 residues long. The CDR3 is CASSLNYNEQFF. In DNA, the CDR3 is TGTGCCAGCAGTCTAAACTACAATGAGCAGTTCTTC.

V gene TRBV19 combines with J gene TRBJ2-1; the D is unclear. This CDR3 has 15 residues. The V end was cut by 4 bases, the J end by 10 bases, with 20 bases between. Germline loops: CDR1 LNHDA, CDR2 SQIVND (reference sequence). The CDR3 region is CASSTTRTYGIEQFF. The CDR3 bases are TGTGCCAGTAGTACAACCCGGACCTACGGCATCGAGCAGTTCTTC. The full variable domain, completed using reference TRBV19 and TRBJ2-1, is DGGITQSPKYLFRKEGQNVTLSCEQNLNHDAMYWYRQDPGQGLRLIYYSQIVNDFQKGDIAEGYSVSREKKESFPLTVTSAQKNPTAFYLCASSTTRTYGIEQFFGPGTRLTVL.

The gene calls are TRBV12-3 or TRBV12-4 and TRBJ2-1, with 7 bases matching TRBD2. The CDR3 totals 14 residues. The V and J ends lost 8 bases and 4 bases, in that order; junction bases with no gene match: 8. The CDR3 loop is CASGLASGYNEQFF. The CDR3 DNA reads TGTGCCAGCGGGTTGGCTAGCGGTTACAATGAGCAGTTCTTC.

The V call is TRBV5-1, the J call TRBJ1-5, with unresolved D. The CDR3 sequence is 15 residues long. The germline V gene has CDR1 SGHRS and CDR2 YFSETQ. The ends were cut back, 0 bases at V and 0 bases at J, with 7 bases in the middle. The CDR3 sequence: CASSLEGSSNQPQHF. CDR3 in DNA: TGCGCCAGCAGCTTGGAGGGAAGTAGCAATCAGCCCCAGCATTTT.

V is TRBV12-3 or TRBV12-4 and J is TRBJ1-5; no clear D gene. Trimming cost V 5 bases and J 3 bases, with 8 bases left between them. This CDR3 region has 13 residues. CDR3 sequence reads: CASSTQINQPQHF. CDR3 DNA sequence: TGTGCCAGCAGTACACAGATCAATCAGCCCCAGCATTTT.

This chain uses TRBV7-9 with TRBJ2-5; no definite D call. The CDR3 is made up of 12 amino acids. V gave up 6 bases and J gave up 4 bases, with 9 bases separating them. Germline V gives CDR1 SEHNR, CDR2 FQNEAQ (reference sequence). CDR3 sequence: CASSTEGETQYF. CDR3 nucleotides: TGTGCCAGCAGTACCGAAGGAGAGACCCAGTACTTC.

The V call is TRBV3-1, the J call TRBJ2-1, with D unclear. Trimming left V 3 bases short and J 10 bases short, with 10 bases between. The CDR3 runs 12 residues. The germline V gene encodes CDR1 LGHDT and CDR2 YNNKEL (reference sequence). The chain's CDR3 is CASSQAGYEQFF. The CDR3, as DNA: TGTGCCAGCAGCCAGGCTGGATACGAGCAGTTCTTC.

The V and J genes are TRBV3-1 and TRBJ1-1; the match to TRBD1 covers 10 bases. CDR1 is LGHDT, CDR2 YNNKEL, per germline (reference sequence). After removal of 0 bases from V and 5 bases from J, the junction contained 6 bases not matched to a gene. The CDR3 loop spans 16 amino acids. As DNA, the CDR3 is TGTGCCAGCAGCCAAGATCTCCGGACAGGGGGGACTGAAGCTTTCTTT. Translating it yields CASSQDLRTGGTEAFF.

The genes are TRBV5-1 and TRBJ2-2; D is ambiguous. The CDR3 is 13 residues long. The germline V and J ends were trimmed by 3 bases and 7 bases, with 10 bases remaining between them. Germline loops: CDR1 SGHRS, CDR2 YFSETQ. The CDR3 DNA reads TGCGCCAGCAGCTCGACATTTAACGGGGAGCTGTTTTTT. Translation gives CASSSTFNGELFF. Full variable domain (remainder filled in from reference TRBV5-1 and TRBJ2-2): KAGVTQTPRYLIKTRGQQVTLSCSPISGHRSVSWYQQTPGQGLQFLFEYFSETQRNKGNFPGRFSGRQFSNSRSEMNVSTLELGDSALYLCASSSTFNGELFFGEGSRLTVL.

The chain is built from TRBV28 and TRBJ2-3, with 7 bases aligning to TRBD2. The CDR3 consists of 16 residues. Looked up from germline, CDR1 is MDHEN and CDR2 is SYDVKM. V trimming: 4 bases; J trimming: 4 bases; junction bases outside the gene matches: 11. CDR3 bases: TGTGCCAGCAGTTCCCCGCGCGGGAGTGGGGCAGATACGCAGTATTTT. Translation: CASSSPRGSGADTQYF.

Only one count was recorded for this clonotype. The rearrangement joins TRBV6-2 or TRBV6-3 to TRBJ2-2; D not resolved. V shed 2 bases and J shed 0 bases, with 7 bases lying between them. CDR3 length: 15 amino acids. CDR1 is MNHEY, CDR2 SVGEGT, per germline. CDR3 in amino acids: CASSYIEANTGELFF. For the CDR3, the DNA is TGTGCCAGCAGTTACATTGAGGCGAACACCGGGGAGCTGTTTTTT.

The chain carries TRBV3-1 and TRBJ1-2; D not resolved. The CDR3 spans 13 residues. Germline V gene data show CDR1 as LGHDT and CDR2 as YNNKEL (reference sequence). Trimming removed 0 bases from V and 4 bases from J, with 6 bases in between. The CDR3 sequence is CASSQDRGYGYTF. The CDR3 DNA reads TGTGCCAGCAGCCAAGATCGGGGCTATGGCTACACCTTC.

The J gene is TRBJ2-5, the V gene TRBV4-1, with 7 bases matching TRBD2. Per germline, CDR1 MGHRA and CDR2 YSYEKL. The length of the CDR3 is 15 residues. The V segment lost 0 bases and the J segment 5 bases; nucleotides outside the gene matches: 6. CDR3 coding DNA: TGCGCCAGCAGCCAAGATCTAAGCGGGAAGGAGACCCAGTACTTC. It codes for CASSQDLSGKETQYF.

V usage is TRBV7-2 and J usage is TRBJ2-2; no clear D. Germline loops: CDR1 SGHTA, CDR2 FQGNSA. This CDR3 is built from 14 residues. Trimming took 6 bases from V and 4 from J, leaving 12 bases between them. CDR3 amino acids: CASSPPRFTGELFF. The DNA of the CDR3 is TGTGCCAGCAGTCCACCACGATTCACCGGGGAGCTGTTTTTT.

The chain recombines TRBV3-1 with TRBJ1-1; D is perhaps TRBD1 (5 bases). CDR1 is LGHDT, CDR2 YNNKEL, per germline (reference sequence). The CDR3 length is 15 residues. The V end lost 3 bases, the J end lost 4 bases, and 15 bases lay between the germline ends. The chain's CDR3 is CASSHPGRTVTEAFF. The DNA for the CDR3 is TGTGCCAGCAGCCATCCAGGGCGAACTGTCACTGAAGCTTTCTTT.

The chain links TRBV5-1 to TRBJ2-2; 9 bases line up with TRBD2. V trimming: 4 bases; J trimming: 7 bases; junction bases outside the gene matches: 8. This CDR3 comprises 15 residues. Germline V gene lookup returns CDR1 SGHRS and CDR2 YFSETQ. In nucleotides, the CDR3 is TGCGCCAGCAGCCAAGCGGGAGGTTCTAACGGGGAGCTGTTTTTT. Translated: CASSQAGGSNGELFF.

The table lists this clonotype with a count of one. The chain combines TRBV30 with TRBJ1-2, with TRBD1 identical over 7 bases. Germline CDR1 and CDR2: GTSNPN and SVGIG (reference sequence). This CDR3 is built from 13 residues. The trim removed 5 bases at V and 2 bases at J, leaving 5 bases unmatched. The CDR3 region has the DNA TGTGCCTGGGACAGGGACCTAAACTATGGCTACACCTTC. Translating gives CAWDRDLNYGYTF.

The V call is TRBV7-9, the J call TRBJ2-1; tentatively, D is TRBD1 (7 bases). The CDR3 is 14 residues long. Trimming shortened V by 8 bases and J by 11 bases, and 22 bases separated the two germline ends. Per the germline V gene, CDR1 is SEHNR and CDR2 is FQNEAQ (reference sequence). CDR3 region: CASALLRRDRKQFF. CDR3 nucleotides: TGTGCCAGCGCATTGCTGCGGAGGGACAGAAAGCAGTTCTTC.

Only a few counts were recorded for this clonotype. For the CDR3, the DNA is TGTGCTTCTGGCGGCGATAGCAATCAGCCCCAGCATTTT. Its protein is CASGGDSNQPQHF. The V and J genes are TRBV28 and TRBJ1-5; D call uncertain. This CDR3 is built from 13 residues. CDR1 is MDHEN, CDR2 SYDVKM, per germline.

V usage is TRBV6-1 and J usage is TRBJ2-2, with TRBD1 matching over 10 bases. V shed 5 bases, J shed 4 bases, and the junction held 7 bases outside the gene matches. CDR1 is MNHNS and CDR2 is SASEGT in the germline V gene. This CDR3 has 16 residues. CDR3 protein: CASSRQGAKSTGELFF. DNA of the CDR3: TGTGCCAGCAGTCGACAGGGGGCCAAGAGCACCGGGGAGCTGTTTTTT.